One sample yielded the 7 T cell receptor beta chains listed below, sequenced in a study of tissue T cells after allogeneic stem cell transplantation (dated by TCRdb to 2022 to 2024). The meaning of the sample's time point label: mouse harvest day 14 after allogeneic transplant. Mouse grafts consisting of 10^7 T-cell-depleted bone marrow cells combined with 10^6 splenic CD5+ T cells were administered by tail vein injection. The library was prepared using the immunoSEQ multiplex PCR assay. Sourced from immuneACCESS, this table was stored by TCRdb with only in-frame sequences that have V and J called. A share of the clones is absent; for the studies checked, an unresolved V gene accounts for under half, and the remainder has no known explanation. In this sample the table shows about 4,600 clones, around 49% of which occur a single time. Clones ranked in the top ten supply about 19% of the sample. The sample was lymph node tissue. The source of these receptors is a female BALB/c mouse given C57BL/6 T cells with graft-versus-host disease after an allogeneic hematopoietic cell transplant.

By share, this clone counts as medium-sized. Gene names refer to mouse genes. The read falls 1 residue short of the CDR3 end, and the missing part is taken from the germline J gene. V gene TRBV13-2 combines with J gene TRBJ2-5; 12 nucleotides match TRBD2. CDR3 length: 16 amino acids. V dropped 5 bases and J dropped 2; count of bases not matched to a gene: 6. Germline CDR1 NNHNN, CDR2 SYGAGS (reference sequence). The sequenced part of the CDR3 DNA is TGTGCCAGCGGGACCGGGACTGGGGGGACCCAAGACACCCAGTAC. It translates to CASGTGTGGTQDTQY. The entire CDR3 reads CASGTGTGGTQDTQYF.

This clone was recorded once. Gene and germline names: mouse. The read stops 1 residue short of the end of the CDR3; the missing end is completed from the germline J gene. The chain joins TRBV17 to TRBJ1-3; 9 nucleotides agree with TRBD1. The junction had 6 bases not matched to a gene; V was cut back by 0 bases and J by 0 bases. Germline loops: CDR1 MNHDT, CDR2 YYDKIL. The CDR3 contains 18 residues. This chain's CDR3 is CASSREGDRVFSGNTLYF. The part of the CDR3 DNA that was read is TGTGCTAGCAGTAGAGAGGGGGACAGGGTCTTTTCTGGAAATACGCTCTAT. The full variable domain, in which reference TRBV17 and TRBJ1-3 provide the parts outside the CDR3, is DTTVKQNPRYKLARVGKPVNLICSQTMNHDTMYWYQKKPNQAPKLLLFYYDKILNREADTFEKFQSSRPNNSFCSLYIGSAGLEYSAMYLCASSREGDRVFSGNTLYFGEGSRLIVV.

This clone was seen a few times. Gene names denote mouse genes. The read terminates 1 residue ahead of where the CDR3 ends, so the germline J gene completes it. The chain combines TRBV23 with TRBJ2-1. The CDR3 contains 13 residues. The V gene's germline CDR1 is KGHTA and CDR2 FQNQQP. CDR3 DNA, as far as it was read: TGCTCCAGCAGTCAAAATAACTATGCTGAGCAGTTC. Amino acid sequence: CSSSQNNYAEQF. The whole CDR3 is CSSSQNNYAEQFF.

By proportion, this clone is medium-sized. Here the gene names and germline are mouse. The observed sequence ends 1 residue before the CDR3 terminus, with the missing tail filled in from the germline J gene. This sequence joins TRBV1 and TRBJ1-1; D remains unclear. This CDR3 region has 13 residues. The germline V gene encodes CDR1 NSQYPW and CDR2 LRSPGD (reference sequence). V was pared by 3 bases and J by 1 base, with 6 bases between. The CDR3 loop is CTCSAGRNTEVFF. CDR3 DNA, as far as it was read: TGCACCTGCAGTGCGGGCAGAAACACAGAAGTCTTC.

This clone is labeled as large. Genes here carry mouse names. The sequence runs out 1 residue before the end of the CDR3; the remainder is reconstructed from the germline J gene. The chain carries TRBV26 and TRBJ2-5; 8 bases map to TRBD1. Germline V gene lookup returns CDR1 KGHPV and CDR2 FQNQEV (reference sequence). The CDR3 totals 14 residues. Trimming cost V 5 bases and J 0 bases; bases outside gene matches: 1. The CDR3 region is CASSWDRNQDTQYF. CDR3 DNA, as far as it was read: TGTGCCAGCAGTTGGGACAGGAACCAAGACACCCAGTAC.

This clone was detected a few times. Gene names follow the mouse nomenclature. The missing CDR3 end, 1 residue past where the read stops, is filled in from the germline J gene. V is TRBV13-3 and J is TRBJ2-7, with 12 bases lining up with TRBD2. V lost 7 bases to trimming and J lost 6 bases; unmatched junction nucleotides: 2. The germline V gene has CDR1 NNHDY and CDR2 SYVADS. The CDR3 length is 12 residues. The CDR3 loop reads CASRDWGVEQYF. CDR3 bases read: TGTGCCAGCCGGGACTGGGGGGTTGAACAGTAC.

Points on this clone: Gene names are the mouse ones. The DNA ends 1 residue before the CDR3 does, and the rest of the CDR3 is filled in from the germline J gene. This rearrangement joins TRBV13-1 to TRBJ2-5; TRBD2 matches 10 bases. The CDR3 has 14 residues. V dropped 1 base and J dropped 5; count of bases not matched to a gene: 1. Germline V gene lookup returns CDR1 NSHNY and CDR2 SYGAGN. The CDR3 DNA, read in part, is TGTGCCAGCAGTGATCTGGGGGGGCGAGACACCCAGTAC. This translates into CASSDLGGRDTQY. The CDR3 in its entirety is CASSDLGGRDTQYF.